This is a list of T cell receptor beta chains from one sample in a study of neoadjuvant nivolumab and ipilimumab in lung cancer. The repertoire was sequenced with immunoSEQ multiplex PCR; TCRdb's copy has only in-frame clones and lacks some. The data contain approximately 20,000 clones, 75% to 90% of them singletons. The sample consisted of peripheral blood, taken before neoadjuvant nivolumab, alone or with ipilimumab. The receptors originated from an adult with non-small cell lung cancer. The conserved cysteine and the conserved F or W are not part of the CDR3 here. Some rows mark clone size as missing; the rest say once, few, many or name a class of expanded clone.

J gene,clone size,V gene,CDR3 protein
TRBJ2-7,-,TRBV4-2,ASSQDQVGTSGTYEQY
TRBJ2-1,-,TRBV29-1,SVNPIAESSYNEQF
TRBJ2-1,-,TRBV7-2,ASSLERRRYNEQF
TRBJ1-1,-,TRBV6-5,ASSLRLNTEAF
TRBJ1-5,-,TRBV6-1,ASSGTGEQPQH
TRBJ2-2,once,TRBV9,ASSVDQGGVGELF
TRBJ2-3,-,TRBV6-6,ASSPLAGGVRVQY
TRBJ2-6,-,TRBV2,ASNSRSGANVLT
TRBJ2-2,-,TRBV11-2,ASSLAGTSAFFGGELF
TRBJ1-2,-,TRBV28,ASSFHGQTPRGYT
TRBJ2-7,-,TRBV6-5,ASRTTSGSDEQY
TRBJ1-5,few,TRBV18,ASSNTASNQPQH
TRBJ2-7,-,TRBV9,ASSGGGTSGRFEQY
TRBJ2-7,-,TRBV28,ASIRTGDYEQY
TRBJ2-1,-,TRBV27,ASSFLAGSNNEQF
TRBJ1-1,-,TRBV7-3,ASSSGQGRSTEAF
TRBJ2-4,-,TRBV11-1,ASSSPSRGGKNIQY
TRBJ2-3,-,TRBV30,AWSRGAGGLTDTQY
TRBJ2-7,-,TRBV20-1,SAGDSYEQY
TRBJ1-1,-,TRBV28,ASRSTGTWGTEAF
TRBJ2-7,-,TRBV5-6,ASSLDAGTGGSYEQY
TRBJ2-1,few,TRBV15,AGTGTWCAKDNEQF
TRBJ2-1,-,TRBV5-6,ASSWGTRAPNEQF
TRBJ2-5,-,TRBV28,ASSSDRIETQY
TRBJ2-5,-,TRBV5-4,ASSLEGRYQETQY
TRBJ1-1,-,TRBV5-4,ASSVYRISMNTEAF
TRBJ2-3,-,TRBV29-1,SVEAPSGNTDTQY
TRBJ1-5,-,TRBV30,AWNREGQPQH